The present TCR beta chain was sequenced within a study of resident and recirculating memory T cells in vitiligo. The overall study: Each patient gave two lesional and two nonlesional epidermal shave biopsies, plus PBMCs.

To note about this clone: Its antigen is undetermined.

Trimming stripped 4 bases from V and 6 bases from J, with 16 bases between. This CDR3 is built from 15 residues. Per the germline V gene, CDR1 is SGDLS and CDR2 is YYNGEE. The study, taken as a whole, reports: TCR sequences were not conserved across biopsy sites or patients.

The assay was immunoSEQ multiplex PCR, and TCRdb's table has in-frame clones only and misses some. The table has roughly 80,000 clones, about 92% seen once. The receptor was derived from a male donor with vitiligo. Source material: blood. This rearrangement joins TRBV9 to TRBJ2-2, with D perhaps matching TRBD1 (5 bases). The CDR3 sequence: CASSPRSGLAGELFF. The CDR3 DNA is TGTGCCAGCAGCCCACGCTCAGGGTTGGCCGGGGAGCTGTTTTTT.